Following are 9 T cell receptor beta chains from one sample sequenced in a study of blood T cell repertoires in COVID-19. Assay: immunoSEQ multiplex PCR; the TCRdb copy retains only in-frame clones and omits some. Of roughly 150,000 clones in the sample, around 82% were seen once. Material: peripheral blood. Source of these receptors: a man aged 70-80 years with active or convalescent COVID-19.

The V gene is TRBV5-5, the J gene TRBJ1-2, with 10 bases that match TRBD1. This CDR3 has 15 residues. The germline V gene encodes CDR1 SGHKS and CDR2 YYEKEE (reference sequence). After removal of 5 bases from V and 4 bases from J, the junction contained 8 bases not matched to a gene. CDR3 sequence reads: CASSQLTGGIYGYTF. The CDR3 DNA is TGTGCCAGCAGTCAGCTGACAGGGGGCATCTATGGCTACACCTTC. Based on the CDR3 plus reference TRBV5-5 and TRBJ1-2, the full variable domain is DAGVTQSPTHLIKTRGQQVTLRCSPISGHKSVSWYQQVLGQGPQFIFQYYEKEERGRGNFPDRFSARQFPNYSSELNVNALLLGDSALYLCASSQLTGGIYGYTFGSGTRLTVV.

This chain uses TRBV18 with TRBJ2-5, with 7 nucleotides matching TRBD2. With V trimmed by 3 bases and J by 3 bases, 13 bases remained unmatched. The CDR3 contains 17 residues. Germline assignment: CDR1 KGHSH and CDR2 LQKENI. CDR3 sequence reads: CASSPRGSSGKKETQYF. In DNA, the CDR3 is TGTGCCAGCTCACCCCGAGGTTCTAGCGGAAAAAAAGAGACCCAGTACTTC.

J is TRBJ2-5 and V is TRBV5-1; possibly TRBD1 for D (5 bases). This CDR3 is 13 amino acids long. Per germline, CDR1 SGHRS and CDR2 YFSETQ. V was trimmed by 2 bases and J by 4 bases, leaving 9 bases between them. The CDR3: CASSFRERETQYF. Written as DNA, the CDR3 is TGCGCCAGCAGCTTCAGGGAAAGAGAGACCCAGTACTTC.

V gene TRBV19 combines with J gene TRBJ2-5; D might be TRBD1 (6 bases). The CDR3 extends over 17 amino acids. Germline lookup yields CDR1 LNHDA and CDR2 SQIVND (reference sequence). V was trimmed by 7 bases and J by 5 bases, leaving 26 bases between them. The CDR3 region is CASTLRAGGPVGETQYF. The DNA of the CDR3 is TGTGCCAGTACTTTGAGGGCTGGGGGCCCCGTCGGGGAGACCCAGTACTTC.

The chain has TRBV19 and TRBJ1-2, with D tentatively TRBD1 (5 bases). Germline CDR1 reads LNHDA; CDR2 reads SQIVND (reference sequence). There are 19 residues in the CDR3. Trimming stripped 0 bases from V and 0 bases from J, with 20 bases between. In DNA, the CDR3 is TGTGCCAGTAGTATAGACTCAGCAGGGTCGGCCCTGACTAACTATGGCTACACCTTC. This gives the protein CASSIDSAGSALTNYGYTF. The full variable domain, rest sourced from reference TRBV19 and TRBJ1-2, is DGGITQSPKYLFRKEGQNVTLSCEQNLNHDAMYWYRQDPGQGLRLIYYSQIVNDFQKGDIAEGYSVSREKKESFPLTVTSAQKNPTAFYLCASSIDSAGSALTNYGYTFGSGTRLTVV.

This clone was picked up a small number of times. The chain combines TRBV7-2 with TRBJ2-1; D not certain. With 6 bases removed from V and 3 bases from J, the gap between germline ends came to 9 bases. The CDR3 is made up of 13 amino acids. Germline CDR1 and CDR2: SGHTA and FQGNSA. DNA of the CDR3: TGTGCCAGCAGTTCCCCCAACTACAATGAGCAGTTCTTC. This sequence encodes CASSSPNYNEQFF.

This clone was seen only once. The chain links TRBV4-2 to TRBJ1-1; TRBD1 is a possible D gene (6 bases). With 3 bases removed from V and 1 base from J, the gap between germline ends came to 9 bases. The CDR3 is 14 residues long. CDR1 LGHNA and CDR2 YNFKEQ come from the germline V gene. The CDR3 DNA sequence: TGTGCCAGCAGCCACCCACAGGGGAACACTGAAGCTTTCTTT. This gives the protein CASSHPQGNTEAFF.

The J gene is TRBJ2-1, the V gene TRBV7-9; 8 positions agree with TRBD2. This CDR3 spans 16 amino acids. CDR1 and CDR2 from the germline V gene are SEHNR and FQNEAQ (reference sequence). Losses at the gene ends were 5 bases for V and 5 bases for J; bases not matched to a gene: 11. In nucleotides, the CDR3 is TGTGCCAGCAGCGACCCGGGGGGGAGCGTAGACAATGAGCAGTTCTTC. The encoded protein is CASSDPGGSVDNEQFF.

The sample holds one count of this clone. V and J are TRBV6-5 and TRBJ2-4; maybe TRBD2 (5 bases). The CDR3 extends over 13 amino acids. Germline V gives CDR1 MNHEY, CDR2 SVGAGI. V gave up 5 bases and J gave up 15 bases, with 20 bases separating them. DNA of the CDR3: TGTGCCAGCAGTACTCAATTTTTGGAGGCTTGGTACTTC. Translating it yields CASSTQFLEAWYF.